These T cell receptor beta chains were read from a single sample in a study of blood T cell repertoires in COVID-19. The data were produced by immunoSEQ multiplex PCR, yet TCRdb's version contains in-frame clones alone and is incomplete. The sample has roughly 160,000 clones, roughly 80% seen once; the top ten hold roughly 12%. Sequenced material: PBMCs or T cells enriched from blood (not recorded which). The receptors shown here come from a middle-aged man who had recovered from COVID-19. Each CDR3 is given with its conserved first and last residue. A D gene is named only where the DNA matches it firmly. Clone size, where shown, is once, few, many, or a class for clones that have expanded.

size	D	J	V	CDR3	DNA
-	-	TRBJ2-7	TRBV11-1	CASSLGQGVYEQYF	TGTGCCAGCAGCCTCGGGCAGGGCGTCTACGAGCAGTACTTC
-	-	TRBJ1-2	TRBV29-1	CSVGGGAGYGYTF	TGCAGCGTTGGAGGGGGGGCCGGCTATGGCTACACCTTC
once	TRBD1	TRBJ1-1	TRBV4-1	CASSHYVDRVNTEAFF	TGCGCCAGCAGCCACTACGTAGACAGGGTGAACACTGAAGCTTTCTTT
-	TRBD1	TRBJ1-1	TRBV7-6	CASSPIQGQVSEAFF	TGTGCCAGCAGCCCGATACAGGGACAGGTCTCTGAAGCTTTCTTT
-	TRBD1	TRBJ1-2	TRBV4-1	CASSQVQGTYGYTF	TGCGCCAGCAGCCAAGTACAGGGGACCTATGGCTACACCTTC
-	TRBD2	TRBJ2-1	TRBV11-3	CASSHRLASYNEQFF	TGTGCCAGCAGCCATCGACTAGCTTCCTACAATGAGCAGTTCTTC
few	TRBD2	TRBJ2-7	TRBV7-2	CASSFSSGGYEQYF	TGTGCCAGCAGCTTTTCTAGCGGGGGTTACGAGCAGTACTTC
-	-	TRBJ1-3	TRBV6-5	CASEIQQGTGNTIYF	TGTGCCAGCGAAATTCAACAGGGAACCGGAAACACCATATATTTT
-	-	TRBJ1-2	TRBV19	CASSREGRSYGYTF	TGTGCCAGTAGTAGAGAGGGGCGCAGCTATGGCTACACCTTC
-	-	TRBJ1-5	TRBV2	CASSAGQFNQPQHF	TGTGCCAGCAGTGCGGGACAATTCAATCAGCCCCAGCATTTT
once	TRBD2	TRBJ2-3	TRBV7-8	CASSLGSSGGHDTQYF	TGTGCCAGCAGCTTAGGGTCTAGCGGGGGGCATGATACGCAGTATTTT
-	-	TRBJ1-4	TRBV5-1	CASSIGGGTANEKLFF	TGCGCCAGCAGCATTGGCGGAGGCACTGCTAATGAAAAACTGTTTTTT
-	TRBD1	TRBJ1-4	TRBV28	CASNTGGATNEKLFF	TGTGCCAGCAATACAGGGGGCGCAACTAATGAAAAACTGTTTTTT
-	-	TRBJ2-5	TRBV3-1/TRBV3-2	CASSQDSVPREYF	TGTGCCAGCAGCCAAGATAGTGTACCGCGCGAGTACTTC
-	-	TRBJ1-2	TRBV12-3/TRBV12-4	CATTAAFGYTF	TGTGCCACGACCGCGGCTTTTGGCTACACCTTC
-	TRBD2	TRBJ2-1	TRBV18	CASSPPGGGFENEQFF	TGTGCCAGCTCACCGCCTGGCGGGGGTTTTGAGAATGAGCAGTTCTTC
-	-	TRBJ1-1	TRBV12-5	CASGGGAQKTEAFF	TGTGCTAGTGGTGGGGGGGCCCAGAAAACTGAAGCTTTCTTT